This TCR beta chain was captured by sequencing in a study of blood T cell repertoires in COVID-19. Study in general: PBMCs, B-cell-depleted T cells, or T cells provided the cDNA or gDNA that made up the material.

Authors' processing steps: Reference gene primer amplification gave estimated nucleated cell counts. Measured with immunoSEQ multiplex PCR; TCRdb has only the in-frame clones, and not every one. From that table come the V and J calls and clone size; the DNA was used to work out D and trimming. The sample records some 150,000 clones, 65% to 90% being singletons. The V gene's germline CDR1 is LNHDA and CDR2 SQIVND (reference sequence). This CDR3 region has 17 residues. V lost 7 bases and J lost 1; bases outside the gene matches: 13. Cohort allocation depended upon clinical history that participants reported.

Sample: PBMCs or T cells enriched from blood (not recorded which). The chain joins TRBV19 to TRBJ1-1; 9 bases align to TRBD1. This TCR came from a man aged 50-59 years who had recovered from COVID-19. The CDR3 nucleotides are TGTGCCAGTACGCGGGACAGGGCCTCCTCCCAGAACACTGAAGCTTTCTTT. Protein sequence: CASTRDRASSQNTEAFF.